The clone carrying this T cell receptor beta chain occurred many times. The antigen is unknown. This entry belongs to a study of blood T cells in healthy people across ages. Whole-study findings and limits: Researchers report that TCR beta diversity correlated strongly with naive T cell percentage.

The use of a sample-barcoded 5' primer and a J-beta primer mix characterized a second PCR of roughly 6 to 12 cycles. Every cDNA was tagged by a template-switch adaptor with 12 random nucleotides. TCRdb used MiXCR to reprocess the 5' RACE reads, holding one entry per CDR3 protein. Of around 870,000 distinct CDR3 sequences in the sample, 29% were seen once. From germline, CDR1 is PRHDT and CDR2 FYEKMQ (reference sequence). V was pared by 2 bases and J by 8 bases, with 15 bases between. The CDR3 sequence is 14 residues long. Donors ranged from roughly 6 to 90 years old and were healthy Caucasians in Russia. Extraction yielded at least 5 micrograms of total RNA per sample.

This clonotype originated in an elderly woman in good health. The chain joins TRBV13 to TRBJ1-2; perhaps TRBD1 as D (6 bases). Sequencing was performed on blood. This CDR3 reads CASSLFGGSGGYTF. In nucleotides, the CDR3 is TGTGCCAGCAGCTTATTTGGGGGCTCGGGAGGCTACACCTTC. Full variable domain (remainder filled in from reference TRBV13 and TRBJ1-2): AAGVIQSPRHLIKEKRETATLKCYPIPRHDTVYWYQQGPGQDPQFLISFYEKMQSDKGSIPDRFSAQQFSDYHSELNMSSLELGDSALYFCASSLFGGSGGYTFGSGTRLTVV.